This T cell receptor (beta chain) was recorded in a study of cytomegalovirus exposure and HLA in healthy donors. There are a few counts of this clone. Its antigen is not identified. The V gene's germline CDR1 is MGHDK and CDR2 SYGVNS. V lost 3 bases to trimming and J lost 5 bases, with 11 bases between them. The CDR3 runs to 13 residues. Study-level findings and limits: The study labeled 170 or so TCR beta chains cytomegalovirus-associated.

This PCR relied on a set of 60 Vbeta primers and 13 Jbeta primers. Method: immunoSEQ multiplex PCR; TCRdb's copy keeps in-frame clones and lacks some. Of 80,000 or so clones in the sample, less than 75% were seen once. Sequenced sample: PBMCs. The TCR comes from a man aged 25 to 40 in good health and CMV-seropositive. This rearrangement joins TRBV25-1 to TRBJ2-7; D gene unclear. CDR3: CASSDYGIHEQYF. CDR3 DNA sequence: TGTGCCAGCAGTGACTATGGTATCCACGAGCAGTACTTC.